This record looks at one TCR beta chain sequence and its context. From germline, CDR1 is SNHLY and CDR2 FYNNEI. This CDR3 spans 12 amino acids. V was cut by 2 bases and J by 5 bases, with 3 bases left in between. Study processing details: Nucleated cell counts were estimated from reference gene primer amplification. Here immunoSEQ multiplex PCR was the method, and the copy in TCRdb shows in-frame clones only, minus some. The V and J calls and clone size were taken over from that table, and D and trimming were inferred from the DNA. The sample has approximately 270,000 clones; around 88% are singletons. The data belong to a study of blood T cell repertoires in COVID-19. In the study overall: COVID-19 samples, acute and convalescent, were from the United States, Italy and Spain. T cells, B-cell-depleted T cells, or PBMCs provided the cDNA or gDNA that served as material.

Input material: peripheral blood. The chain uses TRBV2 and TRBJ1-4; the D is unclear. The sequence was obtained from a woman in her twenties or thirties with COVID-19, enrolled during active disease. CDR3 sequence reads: CASSELNEKLFF. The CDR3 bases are TGTGCCAGCAGTGAACTGAATGAAAAACTGTTTTTT.